Listed below are T cell receptor beta chains from one sample, sequenced in a study of blood T cell repertoires in COVID-19. The assay was immunoSEQ multiplex PCR, and TCRdb's table has in-frame clones only and misses some. The sample consists of approximately 230,000 clones, 80% to 90% of them appearing once. Sequences were obtained from PBMCs or T cells enriched from blood (not recorded which). These receptors were obtained from a man aged 40-49 years who had recovered from COVID-19. The CDR3 runs from the conserved cysteine through the conserved F or W. Fields, in order: CDR3 length, J gene, clone size, V gene, D gene, CDR3 DNA, CDR3 protein. A D gene is named only where the DNA matches it firmly. Some rows have no size entry. The others give once, few or many, or a class for an expanded clone.

CDR3 length: 17; J gene: TRBJ2-1; clone size: -; V gene: TRBV19; D gene: TRBD2; CDR3 DNA: TGTGCCAGTAGTAGACCCCGGACTAGCGGGGGGGGGAATGAGCAGTTCTTC; CDR3 protein: CASSRPRTSGGGNEQFF
CDR3 length: 15; J gene: TRBJ2-7; clone size: -; V gene: TRBV2; D gene: -; CDR3 DNA: TGTGCCAGCAGTGAACAGGCTTTAAGCTCCTACGAGCAGTACTTC; CDR3 protein: CASSEQALSSYEQYF
CDR3 length: 15; J gene: TRBJ2-7; clone size: -; V gene: TRBV7-2; D gene: TRBD2; CDR3 DNA: TGTGCCAGCAGCTTAAGCCTAGCGGGAGGTTCCGAGCAGTACTTC; CDR3 protein: CASSLSLAGGSEQYF
CDR3 length: 14; J gene: TRBJ2-3; clone size: -; V gene: TRBV29-1; D gene: TRBD2; CDR3 DNA: TGCAGCGTTGGAGCGGGAGACAGCACAGATACGCAGTATTTT; CDR3 protein: CSVGAGDSTDTQYF
CDR3 length: 13; J gene: TRBJ1-2; clone size: -; V gene: TRBV9; D gene: -; CDR3 DNA: TGTGCCAGCAGCGTAGGAACCGCACAGGACCAGACCTTC; CDR3 protein: CASSVGTAQDQTF
CDR3 length: 13; J gene: TRBJ2-2; clone size: -; V gene: TRBV6-4; D gene: TRBD1; CDR3 DNA: TGTGCCAGCAGTCAACAGGGGTTCGGGGAGCTGTTTTTT; CDR3 protein: CASSQQGFGELFF
CDR3 length: 14; J gene: TRBJ1-5; clone size: -; V gene: TRBV5-4; D gene: -; CDR3 DNA: TGTGCCAGCAGCTTAGCGGGGTATGATCAGCCCCAGCATTTT; CDR3 protein: CASSLAGYDQPQHF
CDR3 length: 18; J gene: TRBJ1-6; clone size: -; V gene: TRBV7-2; D gene: TRBD1; CDR3 DNA: TGTGCCAGCAGCCCTACGCCAGGGGGGCTAACATATAATTCACCCCTCCACTTT; CDR3 protein: CASSPTPGGLTYNSPLHF
CDR3 length: 16; J gene: TRBJ2-4; clone size: -; V gene: TRBV7-8; D gene: TRBD2; CDR3 DNA: TGTGCCAGCAGCTTAGTAATGGGCGGGGGGCAAAACATTCAGTACTTC; CDR3 protein: CASSLVMGGGQNIQYF
CDR3 length: 20; J gene: TRBJ2-1; clone size: -; V gene: TRBV4-1; D gene: TRBD2; CDR3 DNA: TGCGCCAGCACCCACAGAGCTACCGGGACTAGCGGGGGGGCGGGCAATGAGCAGTTCTTC; CDR3 protein: CASTHRATGTSGGAGNEQFF
CDR3 length: 14; J gene: TRBJ2-3; clone size: -; V gene: TRBV9; D gene: TRBD2; CDR3 DNA: TGTGCCAGCAGCGCCGGGGGGAGCACAGATACGCAGTATTTT; CDR3 protein: CASSAGGSTDTQYF
CDR3 length: 13; J gene: TRBJ2-7; clone size: -; V gene: TRBV3-1/TRBV3-2; D gene: -; CDR3 DNA: TGTGCCAGCAGCCAAGATCCTCTTATCGAGCAGTACTTC; CDR3 protein: CASSQDPLIEQYF
CDR3 length: 13; J gene: TRBJ1-1; clone size: -; V gene: TRBV7-3; D gene: -; CDR3 DNA: TGTGCCAGCAGCTCCCGGCCGGGGGAGGAGGCTTTCTTT; CDR3 protein: CASSSRPGEEAFF
CDR3 length: 12; J gene: TRBJ1-2; clone size: -; V gene: TRBV4-2; D gene: -; CDR3 DNA: TGTGCCAGCAGCCAAAACACCTATGGCTACACCTTC; CDR3 protein: CASSQNTYGYTF
CDR3 length: 16; J gene: TRBJ2-3; clone size: -; V gene: TRBV7-9; D gene: -; CDR3 DNA: TGTGCCAGCAGCTCGACTAGTGGGGAGGGCACAGATACGCAGTATTTT; CDR3 protein: CASSSTSGEGTDTQYF
CDR3 length: 13; J gene: TRBJ1-1; clone size: -; V gene: TRBV30; D gene: -; CDR3 DNA: TGTGCCTGGAGTGTACAGGGAAACACTGAAGCTTTCTTT; CDR3 protein: CAWSVQGNTEAFF
CDR3 length: 15; J gene: TRBJ2-1; clone size: -; V gene: TRBV9; D gene: TRBD2; CDR3 DNA: TGTGCCAGCAGCGTTGGCGGGGGGTCCTACAATGAGCAGTTCTTC; CDR3 protein: CASSVGGGSYNEQFF
CDR3 length: 15; J gene: TRBJ2-7; clone size: few; V gene: TRBV28; D gene: TRBD1; CDR3 DNA: TGTGCCAGCAGTCCCGGGACAGACGCTTCCTACGAGCAGTACTTC; CDR3 protein: CASSPGTDASYEQYF
CDR3 length: 14; J gene: TRBJ1-6; clone size: -; V gene: TRBV5-1; D gene: -; CDR3 DNA: TGCGCCAGCAGCGATCGCAGGGGAAATTCACCCCTCCACTTT; CDR3 protein: CASSDRRGNSPLHF
CDR3 length: 17; J gene: TRBJ2-3; clone size: -; V gene: TRBV6-2/TRBV6-3; D gene: TRBD2; CDR3 DNA: TGTGCCAGCAGTTACCCCCGGGGGGGGGTCCGCACAGATACGCAGTATTTT; CDR3 protein: CASSYPRGGVRTDTQYF
CDR3 length: 12; J gene: TRBJ2-7; clone size: -; V gene: TRBV24-1; D gene: -; CDR3 DNA: TGTGCCACCAGTCCAGGTACCTACGAGCAGTACTTC; CDR3 protein: CATSPGTYEQYF
CDR3 length: 13; J gene: TRBJ1-1; clone size: -; V gene: TRBV19; D gene: -; CDR3 DNA: TGTGCCAGTAGTATTTTTACAGCCACTGAAGCTTTCTTT; CDR3 protein: CASSIFTATEAFF